This TCR beta chain was identified in a study of blood T cells in healthy people across ages. Whole-study findings and limits: It was not possible, with unsorted PBMCs, to conclusively compare naive and antigen-experienced cells. Across the age range, TCR beta diversity per million T cells fell in a roughly linear way.

The germline gives CDR1 MNHEY, CDR2 SVGEGT. The CDR3 contains 19 residues. The junction had 16 bases not matched to a gene; V was cut back by 0 bases and J by 3 bases. Isolation recovered at least 6.5 million PBMCs from every sample. Comments on this clonotype: Its target is unknown.

A J-beta primer mix and a sample-barcoded 5' primer were used in a second PCR of about 7 to 12 cycles. CDR3-containing paired-end reads numbered at least 3 million in each sample. TCRdb reanalysed the 5' RACE reads using MiXCR and keeps one entry per CDR3 protein. The table has about 1.1 million distinct CDR3 sequences, more than 30% seen once. The source material was blood. This TCR derives from a man younger than 35 in good health. The chain uses TRBV6-2 or TRBV6-3 and TRBJ1-2; 7 bases match TRBD1. The CDR3 region has the DNA TGTGCCAGCAGTTACTCGGAGAGTCGACGGGACAGACTTCACTATGGCTACACCTTC. Its translation: CASSYSESRRDRLHYGYTF.